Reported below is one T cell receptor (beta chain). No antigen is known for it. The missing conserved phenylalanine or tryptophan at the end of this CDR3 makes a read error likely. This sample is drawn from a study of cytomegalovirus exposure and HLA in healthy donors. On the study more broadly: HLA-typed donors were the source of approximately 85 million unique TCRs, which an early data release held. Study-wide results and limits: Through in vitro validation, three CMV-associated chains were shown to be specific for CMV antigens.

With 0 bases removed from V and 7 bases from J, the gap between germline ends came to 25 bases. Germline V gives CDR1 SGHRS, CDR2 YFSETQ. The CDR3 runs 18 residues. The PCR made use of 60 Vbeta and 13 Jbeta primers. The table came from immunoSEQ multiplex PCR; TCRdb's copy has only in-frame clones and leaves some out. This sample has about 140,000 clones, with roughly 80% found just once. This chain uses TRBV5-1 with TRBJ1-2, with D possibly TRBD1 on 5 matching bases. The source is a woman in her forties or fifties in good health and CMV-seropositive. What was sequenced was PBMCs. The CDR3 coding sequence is TGCGCCAGCAGCTTGGTGGTCACGGGGGAGCCGGGGGGTGCTGGCTACACCTCC. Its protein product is CASSLVVTGEPGGAGYTS.